These T cell receptor beta chains were read from a single sample in a study of blood T cells in healthy people across ages. TCRdb re-analysed the 5' RACE reads in MiXCR, keeping a single row per CDR3 protein. The sample contains around 870,000 distinct CDR3 sequences, 25% to 35% of which appear only once. The material sequenced was blood. The receptors were sampled from a woman over 75 in good health. The CDR3 runs from the conserved cysteine through the conserved F or W. D genes are given only for firm matches. Clone size is stated in some rows and not others, as once, few, many or a class when expanded.

J gene: TRBJ2-3; clone size: many; D gene: TRBD2; V gene: TRBV20-1; CDR3 protein: CSARVGGGTDTQYF; CDR3 DNA: TGCAGTGCTAGAGTTGGGGGGGGCACAGATACGCAGTATTTT
J gene: TRBJ2-1; clone size: -; D gene: TRBD2; V gene: TRBV18; CDR3 protein: CASSISRAGDEQFF; CDR3 DNA: TGTGCCAGCTCAATTTCCCGAGCGGGGGATGAGCAGTTCTTC
J gene: TRBJ1-5; clone size: -; D gene: -; V gene: TRBV10-3; CDR3 protein: CAISESGEYYSNQPQHF; CDR3 DNA: TGTGCCATCAGTGAGTCGGGGGAGTACTATAGCAATCAGCCCCAGCATTTT
J gene: TRBJ1-1; clone size: -; D gene: TRBD1; V gene: TRBV20-1; CDR3 protein: CSGTGDLRGTEAFF; CDR3 DNA: TGCAGTGGCACAGGGGATCTAAGGGGAACTGAAGCTTTCTTT
J gene: TRBJ2-1; clone size: -; D gene: TRBD2; V gene: TRBV5-1; CDR3 protein: CASSLQTGGAYNEQFF; CDR3 DNA: TGCGCCAGCAGCTTGCAGACCGGGGGGGCGTACAATGAGCAGTTCTTC
J gene: TRBJ2-3; clone size: many; D gene: -; V gene: TRBV6-2/TRBV6-3; CDR3 protein: CASSFDLGTSTDTQYF; CDR3 DNA: TGTGCCAGCAGTTTTGACCTAGGAACTAGCACAGATACGCAGTATTTT
J gene: TRBJ2-3; clone size: few; D gene: TRBD2; V gene: TRBV6-1; CDR3 protein: CASKCPRGWERGPTDTQYF; CDR3 DNA: TGTGCCAGCAAGTGCCCTCGGGGGTGGGAGCGGGGGCCCACAGATACGCAGTATTTT
J gene: TRBJ1-1; clone size: -; D gene: -; V gene: TRBV25-1; CDR3 protein: CASSDHRRTAFF; CDR3 DNA: TGTGCCAGCAGTGACCACAGGCGTACGGCTTTCTTT
J gene: TRBJ2-2; clone size: -; D gene: TRBD1; V gene: TRBV11-3; CDR3 protein: CASNRGLTGELFF; CDR3 DNA: TGTGCCAGCAACAGGGGGCTCACCGGGGAGCTGTTTTTT
J gene: TRBJ2-7; clone size: many; D gene: TRBD1; V gene: TRBV29-1; CDR3 protein: CSVEGQVQRGEQYF; CDR3 DNA: TGCAGCGTTGAGGGACAGGTGCAACGGGGCGAGCAGTACTTC
J gene: TRBJ1-4; clone size: few; D gene: TRBD1; V gene: TRBV25-1; CDR3 protein: CASTDEPGQGKKLFF; CDR3 DNA: TGTGCCAGCACCGACGAGCCGGGACAGGGAAAAAAACTGTTTTTT
J gene: TRBJ2-5; clone size: many; D gene: TRBD2; V gene: TRBV5-1; CDR3 protein: CASTPGGGAQETQYF; CDR3 DNA: TGCGCCAGCACTCCGGGGGGTGGGGCGCAAGAGACCCAGTACTTC
J gene: TRBJ1-6; clone size: -; D gene: -; V gene: TRBV20-1; CDR3 protein: CSARDPKGGYNSPLHF; CDR3 DNA: TGCAGTGCTAGAGATCCGAAAGGGGGTTATAATTCACCCCTCCACTTT
J gene: TRBJ2-3; clone size: many; D gene: -; V gene: TRBV6-2/TRBV6-3; CDR3 protein: CASSHRVVSTDTQYF; CDR3 DNA: TGTGCCAGCAGCCACAGGGTTGTCAGCACAGATACGCAGTATTTT
J gene: TRBJ2-3; clone size: many; D gene: TRBD2; V gene: TRBV14; CDR3 protein: CASSHLAGRTDTQYF; CDR3 DNA: TGTGCCAGCAGCCACCTAGCGGGGCGCACAGATACGCAGTATTTT
J gene: TRBJ1-5; clone size: -; D gene: -; V gene: TRBV6-4; CDR3 protein: CASSAGEGQPQHF; CDR3 DNA: TGTGCCAGCAGTGCAGGGGAGGGCCAGCCCCAGCATTTT
J gene: TRBJ2-3; clone size: -; D gene: -; V gene: TRBV20-1; CDR3 protein: CSARSGGTDTQYF; CDR3 DNA: TGCAGTGCCAGGAGCGGAGGCACAGATACGCAGTATTTT
J gene: TRBJ1-1; clone size: -; D gene: -; V gene: TRBV25-1; CDR3 protein: CASRYRHTEAFF; CDR3 DNA: TGTGCCAGCAGGTACAGGCACACTGAAGCTTTCTTT
J gene: TRBJ1-4; clone size: few; D gene: -; V gene: TRBV18; CDR3 protein: CASSPNSRAKAEKLFF; CDR3 DNA: TGTGCCAGCTCACCAAATTCCAGGGCCAAGGCGGAAAAACTGTTTTTT
J gene: TRBJ2-7; clone size: once; D gene: -; V gene: TRBV19; CDR3 protein: CASSILVGGNYEQYF; CDR3 DNA: TGTGCCAGTAGTATCCTGGTTGGGGGGAACTACGAGCAGTACTTC
J gene: TRBJ1-2; clone size: -; D gene: -; V gene: TRBV11-2; CDR3 protein: CASSKNRATGYGYTF; CDR3 DNA: TGTGCCAGCAGCAAGAACAGGGCGACCGGCTATGGCTACACCTTC
J gene: TRBJ2-5; clone size: many; D gene: TRBD1; V gene: TRBV7-9; CDR3 protein: CASSLDGQGQETQYF; CDR3 DNA: TGTGCCAGCAGCTTAGATGGACAGGGCCAAGAGACCCAGTACTTC
J gene: TRBJ1-5; clone size: -; D gene: -; V gene: TRBV6-6; CDR3 protein: CASSSGPVQPQHF; CDR3 DNA: TGTGCCAGCAGTTCCGGTCCGGTTCAGCCCCAGCATTTT
J gene: TRBJ2-1; clone size: many; D gene: TRBD2; V gene: TRBV28; CDR3 protein: CASSPGLDLNEQFF; CDR3 DNA: TGTGCCAGCAGTCCGGGACTAGACCTAAATGAGCAGTTCTTC
J gene: TRBJ2-1; clone size: -; D gene: TRBD2; V gene: TRBV20-1; CDR3 protein: CSALDGLAEKGRGKEQFF; CDR3 DNA: TGCAGTGCTCTTGATGGCCTAGCGGAGAAGGGACGCGGAAAGGAGCAGTTCTTC
J gene: TRBJ2-7; clone size: many; D gene: TRBD1; V gene: TRBV6-5; CDR3 protein: CASRSTLGQRSYEQYF; CDR3 DNA: TGTGCCAGCAGGAGTACACTGGGACAGAGGAGCTACGAGCAGTACTTC
J gene: TRBJ2-3; clone size: few; D gene: -; V gene: TRBV2; CDR3 protein: CASSERPTVGQLTQYF; CDR3 DNA: TGTGCCAGCAGTGAACGCCCCACGGTTGGACAGCTTACGCAGTATTTT
J gene: TRBJ2-1; clone size: few; D gene: TRBD2; V gene: TRBV29-1; CDR3 protein: CSADLLAGLNNEQFF; CDR3 DNA: TGCAGCGCCGACCTTCTAGCGGGACTTAACAATGAGCAGTTCTTC
J gene: TRBJ2-1; clone size: many; D gene: -; V gene: TRBV29-1; CDR3 protein: CSAPGDPYNEQFF; CDR3 DNA: TGCAGCGCCCCGGGGGACCCCTACAATGAGCAGTTCTTC
J gene: TRBJ1-1; clone size: few; D gene: -; V gene: TRBV20-1; CDR3 protein: CSAVTPLNTEAFF; CDR3 DNA: TGCAGTGCTGTAACACCTTTGAACACTGAAGCTTTCTTT
J gene: TRBJ2-1; clone size: -; D gene: -; V gene: TRBV25-1; CDR3 protein: CASSAPGRTLYNEQFF; CDR3 DNA: TGTGCCAGCAGTGCCCCCGGAAGGACCCTATACAATGAGCAGTTCTTC
J gene: TRBJ1-2; clone size: many; D gene: -; V gene: TRBV7-8; CDR3 protein: CASSLGDFGYTF; CDR3 DNA: TGTGCCAGCAGCTTAGGGGACTTTGGTTACACCTTC
J gene: TRBJ2-7; clone size: many; D gene: -; V gene: TRBV12-3/TRBV12-4; CDR3 protein: CASSLPGGDEQYF; CDR3 DNA: TGTGCCAGCAGTTTACCAGGGGGGGACGAGCAGTACTTC
J gene: TRBJ1-3; clone size: -; D gene: -; V gene: TRBV7-2; CDR3 protein: CASSLAGGFGNTIYF; CDR3 DNA: TGTGCCAGCAGCTTAGCGGGGGGGTTCGGAAACACCATATATTTT
J gene: TRBJ1-1; clone size: few; D gene: -; V gene: TRBV6-6; CDR3 protein: CASSYSGGVVNTEAFF; CDR3 DNA: TGTGCCAGCAGTTACTCGGGAGGGGTGGTTAACACTGAAGCTTTCTTT
J gene: TRBJ2-3; clone size: -; D gene: TRBD2; V gene: TRBV7-2; CDR3 protein: CASSSAGASTDTQYF; CDR3 DNA: TGTGCCAGCAGCTCAGCGGGAGCCAGCACAGATACGCAGTATTTT
J gene: TRBJ1-2; clone size: few; D gene: TRBD1; V gene: TRBV20-1; CDR3 protein: CSASTRGQGILYGYTF; CDR3 DNA: TGCAGTGCTAGTACCCGGGGACAGGGGATATTGTATGGCTACACCTTC
J gene: TRBJ2-3; clone size: -; D gene: -; V gene: TRBV27; CDR3 protein: CASRYLSTDTQYF; CDR3 DNA: TGTGCCAGCAGGTATCTTAGCACAGATACGCAGTATTTT
J gene: TRBJ2-3; clone size: -; D gene: TRBD1; V gene: TRBV7-8; CDR3 protein: CASSKPGQGVSDTQYF; CDR3 DNA: TGTGCCAGCAGCAAGCCGGGACAGGGGGTTTCCGATACGCAGTATTTT
J gene: TRBJ2-5; clone size: many; D gene: -; V gene: TRBV12-3/TRBV12-4; CDR3 protein: CASSRQLEETQYF; CDR3 DNA: TGTGCCAGCAGCCGTCAGTTGGAAGAGACCCAGTACTTC
J gene: TRBJ2-7; clone size: many; D gene: -; V gene: TRBV9; CDR3 protein: CASSVNSGAEQYF; CDR3 DNA: TGTGCCAGCAGCGTAAATTCAGGGGCCGAGCAGTACTTC
J gene: TRBJ2-1; clone size: -; D gene: -; V gene: TRBV18; CDR3 protein: CASSPTITSYNEQFF; CDR3 DNA: TGTGCCAGCTCTCCTACTATCACCTCCTACAATGAGCAGTTCTTC
J gene: TRBJ2-3; clone size: many; D gene: -; V gene: TRBV6-6; CDR3 protein: CASSYGDGSPDTQYF; CDR3 DNA: TGTGCCAGCAGTTATGGGGATGGTTCCCCAGATACGCAGTATTTT
J gene: TRBJ2-5; clone size: -; D gene: -; V gene: TRBV15; CDR3 protein: CATSRPTDFSDNEQYF; CDR3 DNA: TGTGCCACCAGCAGACCTACAGACTTCTCCGACAATGAGCAGTACTTC
J gene: TRBJ1-2; clone size: -; D gene: -; V gene: TRBV2; CDR3 protein: CVSRFDTF; CDR3 DNA: TGTGTCAGCAGGTTTGACACCTTC
J gene: TRBJ1-1; clone size: few; D gene: TRBD1; V gene: TRBV6-2/TRBV6-3; CDR3 protein: CASSYSRQGSNTEAFF; CDR3 DNA: TGTGCCAGCAGTTACTCCAGACAGGGTTCGAACACTGAAGCTTTCTTT
J gene: TRBJ2-5; clone size: many; D gene: -; V gene: TRBV29-1; CDR3 protein: CSVRDSFQETQYF; CDR3 DNA: TGCAGCGTTCGTGACAGTTTTCAAGAGACCCAGTACTTC
J gene: TRBJ2-4; clone size: many; D gene: -; V gene: TRBV3-1; CDR3 protein: CASSQADGRGYF; CDR3 DNA: TGTGCCAGCAGCCAAGCTGATGGCAGGGGGTACTTC
J gene: TRBJ2-1; clone size: many; D gene: TRBD2; V gene: TRBV11-1; CDR3 protein: CASSLASSGGAREQFF; CDR3 DNA: TGTGCCAGCAGCTTAGCGTCCAGCGGGGGGGCTAGGGAGCAGTTCTTC
J gene: TRBJ2-3; clone size: many; D gene: -; V gene: TRBV3-1; CDR3 protein: CASSPRPTTSTDTQYF; CDR3 DNA: TGTGCCAGCAGCCCTAGACCGACAACTAGCACAGATACGCAGTATTTT
J gene: TRBJ1-1; clone size: many; D gene: -; V gene: TRBV4-3; CDR3 protein: CASSPGQSLPEAFF; CDR3 DNA: TGCGCCAGCAGCCCAGGACAGAGTCTCCCTGAAGCTTTCTTT